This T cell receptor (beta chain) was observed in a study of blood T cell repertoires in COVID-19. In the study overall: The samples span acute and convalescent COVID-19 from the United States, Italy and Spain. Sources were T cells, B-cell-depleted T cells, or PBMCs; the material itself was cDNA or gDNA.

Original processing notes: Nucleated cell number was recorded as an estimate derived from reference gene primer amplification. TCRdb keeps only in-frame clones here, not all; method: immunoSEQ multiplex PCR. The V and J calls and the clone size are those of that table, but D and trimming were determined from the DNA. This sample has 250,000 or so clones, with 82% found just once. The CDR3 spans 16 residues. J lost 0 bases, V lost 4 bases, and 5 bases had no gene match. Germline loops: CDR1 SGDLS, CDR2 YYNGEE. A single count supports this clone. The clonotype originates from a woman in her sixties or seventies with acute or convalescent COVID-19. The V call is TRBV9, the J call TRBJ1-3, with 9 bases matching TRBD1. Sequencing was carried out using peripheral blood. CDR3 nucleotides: TGTGCCAGCAGCCTTCCGGGACAGGGCTCTGGAAACACCATATATTTT. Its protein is CASSLPGQGSGNTIYF.